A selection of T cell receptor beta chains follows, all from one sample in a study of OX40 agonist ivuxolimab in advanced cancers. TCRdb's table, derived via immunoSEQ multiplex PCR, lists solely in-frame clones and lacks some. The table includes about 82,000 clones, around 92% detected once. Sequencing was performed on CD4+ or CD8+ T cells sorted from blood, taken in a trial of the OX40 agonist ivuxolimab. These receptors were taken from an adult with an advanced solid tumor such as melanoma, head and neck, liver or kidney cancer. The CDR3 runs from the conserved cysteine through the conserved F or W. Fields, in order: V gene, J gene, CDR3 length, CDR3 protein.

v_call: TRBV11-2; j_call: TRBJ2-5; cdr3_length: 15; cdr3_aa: CASSNLREGEETQYF
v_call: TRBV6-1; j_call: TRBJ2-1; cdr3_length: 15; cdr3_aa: CASSEEIAGVNEQFF
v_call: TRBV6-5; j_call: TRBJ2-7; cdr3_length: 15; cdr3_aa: CASSYVAGSFYEQYF
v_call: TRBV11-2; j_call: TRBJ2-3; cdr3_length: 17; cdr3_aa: CASSLGPLGEGTDTQYF
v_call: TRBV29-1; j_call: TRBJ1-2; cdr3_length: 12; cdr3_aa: CSVEGAEYGYTF
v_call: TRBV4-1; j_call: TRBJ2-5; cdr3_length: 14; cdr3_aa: CASSEHSFQETQYF
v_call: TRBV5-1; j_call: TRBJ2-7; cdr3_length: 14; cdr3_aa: CASSLGTNAYEQYF
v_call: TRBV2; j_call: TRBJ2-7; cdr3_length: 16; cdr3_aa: CASSGVSGLISYEQYF
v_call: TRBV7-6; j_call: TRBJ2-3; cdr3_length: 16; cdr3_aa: CASSLYPSWGTDTQYF
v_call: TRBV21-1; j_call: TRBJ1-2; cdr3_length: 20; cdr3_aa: CASSKGGPLQGAGLNYGYTF
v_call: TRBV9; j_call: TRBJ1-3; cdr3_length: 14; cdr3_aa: CASSDGDSGNTIYF
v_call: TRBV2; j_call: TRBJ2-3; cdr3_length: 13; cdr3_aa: CASSDQETDTQYF